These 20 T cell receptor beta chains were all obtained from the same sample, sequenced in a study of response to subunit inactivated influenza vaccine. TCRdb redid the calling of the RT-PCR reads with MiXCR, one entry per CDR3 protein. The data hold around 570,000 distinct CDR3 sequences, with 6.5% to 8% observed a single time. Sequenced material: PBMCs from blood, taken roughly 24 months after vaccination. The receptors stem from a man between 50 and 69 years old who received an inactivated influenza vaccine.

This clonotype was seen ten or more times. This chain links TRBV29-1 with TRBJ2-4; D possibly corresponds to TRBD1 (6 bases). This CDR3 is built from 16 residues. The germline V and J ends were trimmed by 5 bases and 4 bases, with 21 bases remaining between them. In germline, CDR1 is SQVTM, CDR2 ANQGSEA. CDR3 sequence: CSVPKGTPGGKNIQYF. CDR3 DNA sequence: TGCAGCGTTCCAAAGGGGACACCTGGGGGAAAAAACATTCAGTACTTC.

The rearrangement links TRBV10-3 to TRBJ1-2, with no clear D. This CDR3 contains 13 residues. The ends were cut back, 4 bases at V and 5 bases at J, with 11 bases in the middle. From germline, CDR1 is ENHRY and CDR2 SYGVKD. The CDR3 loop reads CAISAGVGYGYTF. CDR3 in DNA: TGTGCCATCAGTGCTGGGGTCGGGTATGGCTACACCTTC.

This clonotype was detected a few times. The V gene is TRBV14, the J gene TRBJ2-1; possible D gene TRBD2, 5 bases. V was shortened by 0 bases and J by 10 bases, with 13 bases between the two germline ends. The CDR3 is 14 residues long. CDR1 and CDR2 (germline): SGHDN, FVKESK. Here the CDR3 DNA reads TGTGCCAGCAGCCAAGATCTTTGGGGAGACGAGCAGTTCTTC. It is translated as CASSQDLWGDEQFF.

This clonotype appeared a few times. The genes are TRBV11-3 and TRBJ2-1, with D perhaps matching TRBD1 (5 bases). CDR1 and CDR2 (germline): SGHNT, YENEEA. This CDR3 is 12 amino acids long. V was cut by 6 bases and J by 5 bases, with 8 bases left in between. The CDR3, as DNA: TGTGCCAGCAGAGGGGTAAACAATGAGCAGTTCTTC. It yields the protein CASRGVNNEQFF.

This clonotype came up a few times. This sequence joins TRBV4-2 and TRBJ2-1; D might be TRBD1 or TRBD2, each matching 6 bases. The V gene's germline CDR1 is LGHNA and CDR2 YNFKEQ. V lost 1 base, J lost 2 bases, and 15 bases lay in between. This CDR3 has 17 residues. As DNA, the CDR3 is TGTGCCAGCAGCCAAGTCGGGGGCATGTTCGCCTACAATGAGCAGTTCTTC. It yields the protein CASSQVGGMFAYNEQFF.

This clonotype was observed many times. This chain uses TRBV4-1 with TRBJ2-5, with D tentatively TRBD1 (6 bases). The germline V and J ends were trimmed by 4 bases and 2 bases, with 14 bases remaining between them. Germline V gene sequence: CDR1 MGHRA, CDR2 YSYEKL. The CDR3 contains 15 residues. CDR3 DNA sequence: TGCGCCAGCAGCCGTGGGACACTTAGACAAGAGACCCAGTACTTC. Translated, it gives CASSRGTLRQETQYF.

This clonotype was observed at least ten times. CDR3 DNA sequence: TGTGCCAGCAGTCAAGGGTTGGGATCCGCTGGCTACACCTTC. As protein: CASSQGLGSAGYTF. The chain is built from TRBV12-3 or TRBV12-4 and TRBJ1-2; D gene unclear. The CDR3 is 14 residues long. The V end lost 5 bases, the J end lost 7 bases, and 17 bases lay between the germline ends.

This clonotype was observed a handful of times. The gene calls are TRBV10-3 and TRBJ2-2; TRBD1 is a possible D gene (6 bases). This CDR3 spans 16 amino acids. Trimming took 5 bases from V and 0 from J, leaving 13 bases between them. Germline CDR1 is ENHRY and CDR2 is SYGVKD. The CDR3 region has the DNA TGTGCCATCAGTCCGACCGGGACAACGAACACCGGGGAGCTGTTTTTT. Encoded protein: CAISPTGTTNTGELFF.

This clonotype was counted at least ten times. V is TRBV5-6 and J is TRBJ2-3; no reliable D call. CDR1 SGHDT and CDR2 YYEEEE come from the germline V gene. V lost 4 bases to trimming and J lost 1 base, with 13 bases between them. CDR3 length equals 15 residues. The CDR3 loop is CASSLRVWGTDTQYF. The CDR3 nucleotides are TGTGCCAGCAGCCTCCGAGTATGGGGCACAGATACGCAGTATTTT.

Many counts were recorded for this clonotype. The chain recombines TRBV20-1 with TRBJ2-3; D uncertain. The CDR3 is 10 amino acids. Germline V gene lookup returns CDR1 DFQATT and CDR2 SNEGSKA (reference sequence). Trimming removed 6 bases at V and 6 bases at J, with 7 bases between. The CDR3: CSAPGDTQYF. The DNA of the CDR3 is TGCAGTGCCCCTGGGGATACGCAGTATTTT.

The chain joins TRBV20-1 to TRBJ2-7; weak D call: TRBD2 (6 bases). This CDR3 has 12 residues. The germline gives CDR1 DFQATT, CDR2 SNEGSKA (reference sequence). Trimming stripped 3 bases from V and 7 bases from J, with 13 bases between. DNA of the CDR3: TGCAGTGCTAGGGAGGGTTCGAGAGAGCAGTACTTC. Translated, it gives CSAREGSREQYF.

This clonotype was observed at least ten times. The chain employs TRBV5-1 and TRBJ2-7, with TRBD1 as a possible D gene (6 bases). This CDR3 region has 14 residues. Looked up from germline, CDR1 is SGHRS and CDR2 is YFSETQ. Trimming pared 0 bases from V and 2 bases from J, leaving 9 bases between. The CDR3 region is CASSLEGHAYEQYF. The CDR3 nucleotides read TGCGCCAGCAGCTTGGAGGGACACGCCTACGAGCAGTACTTC.

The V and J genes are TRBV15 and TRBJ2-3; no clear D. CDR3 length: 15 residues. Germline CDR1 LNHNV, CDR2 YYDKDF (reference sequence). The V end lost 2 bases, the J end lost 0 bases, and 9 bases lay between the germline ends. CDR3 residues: CATSRRGISTDTQYF. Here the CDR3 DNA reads TGTGCCACCAGCAGACGCGGAATTAGCACAGATACGCAGTATTTT.

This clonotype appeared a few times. The CDR3 bases are TGCGCCAGCAGCCAAGAATTAAGGAATGAGCAGTTCTTC. Translated: CASSQELRNEQFF. The V gene is TRBV4-3, the J gene TRBJ2-1; no definite D call. V was shortened by 0 bases and J by 7 bases, with 7 bases between the two germline ends. CDR3 length: 13 residues. Germline V gene data show CDR1 as LGHNA and CDR2 as YSLEER.

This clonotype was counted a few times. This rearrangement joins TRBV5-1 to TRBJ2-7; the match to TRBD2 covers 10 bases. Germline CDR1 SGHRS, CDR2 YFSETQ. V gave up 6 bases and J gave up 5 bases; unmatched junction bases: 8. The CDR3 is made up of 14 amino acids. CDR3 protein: CASTRGLAIHEQYF. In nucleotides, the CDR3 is TGCGCCAGCACCCGGGGACTAGCGATACACGAGCAGTACTTC.

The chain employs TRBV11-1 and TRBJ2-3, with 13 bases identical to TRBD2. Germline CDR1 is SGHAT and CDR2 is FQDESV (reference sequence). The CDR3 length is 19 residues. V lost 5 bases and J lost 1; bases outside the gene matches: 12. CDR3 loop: CASSPPLILAGGGTDTQYF. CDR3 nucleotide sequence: TGTGCCAGCAGCCCTCCCTTGATACTAGCGGGAGGGGGCACAGATACGCAGTATTTT. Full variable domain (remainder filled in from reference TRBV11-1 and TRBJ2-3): EAEVAQSPRYKITEKSQAVAFWCDPISGHATLYWYRQILGQGPELLVQFQDESVVDDSQLPKDRFSAERLKGVDSTLKIQPAELGDSAMYLCASSPPLILAGGGTDTQYFGPGTRLTVL.

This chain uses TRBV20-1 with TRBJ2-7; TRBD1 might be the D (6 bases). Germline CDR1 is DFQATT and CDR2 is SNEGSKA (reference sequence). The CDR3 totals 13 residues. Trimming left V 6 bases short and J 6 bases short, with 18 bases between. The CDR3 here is CSAQPWDNREQYF. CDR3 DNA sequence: TGCAGTGCGCAACCCTGGGACAACCGCGAGCAGTACTTC.

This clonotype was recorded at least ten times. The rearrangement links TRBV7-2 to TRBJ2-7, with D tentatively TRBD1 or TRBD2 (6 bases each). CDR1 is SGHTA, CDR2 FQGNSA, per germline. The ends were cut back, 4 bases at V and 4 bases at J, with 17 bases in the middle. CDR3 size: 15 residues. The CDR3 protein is CASSWGAGRLYEQYF. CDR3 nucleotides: TGTGCCAGCAGCTGGGGGGCTGGTAGACTTTACGAGCAGTACTTC.

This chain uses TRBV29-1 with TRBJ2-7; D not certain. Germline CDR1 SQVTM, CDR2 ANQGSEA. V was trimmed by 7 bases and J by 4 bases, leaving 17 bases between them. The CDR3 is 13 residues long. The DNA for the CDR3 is TGCAGCGCCCAGTTTCCAGCCCGTTACGAGCAGTACTTC. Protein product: CSAQFPARYEQYF.

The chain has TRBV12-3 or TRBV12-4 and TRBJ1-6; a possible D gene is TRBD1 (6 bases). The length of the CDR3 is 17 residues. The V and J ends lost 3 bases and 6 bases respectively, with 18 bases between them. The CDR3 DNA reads TGTGCCAGCAGTTTCCAGGGGTCGGTTAGAGGTAATTCACCCCTCCACTTT. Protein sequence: CASSFQGSVRGNSPLHF.